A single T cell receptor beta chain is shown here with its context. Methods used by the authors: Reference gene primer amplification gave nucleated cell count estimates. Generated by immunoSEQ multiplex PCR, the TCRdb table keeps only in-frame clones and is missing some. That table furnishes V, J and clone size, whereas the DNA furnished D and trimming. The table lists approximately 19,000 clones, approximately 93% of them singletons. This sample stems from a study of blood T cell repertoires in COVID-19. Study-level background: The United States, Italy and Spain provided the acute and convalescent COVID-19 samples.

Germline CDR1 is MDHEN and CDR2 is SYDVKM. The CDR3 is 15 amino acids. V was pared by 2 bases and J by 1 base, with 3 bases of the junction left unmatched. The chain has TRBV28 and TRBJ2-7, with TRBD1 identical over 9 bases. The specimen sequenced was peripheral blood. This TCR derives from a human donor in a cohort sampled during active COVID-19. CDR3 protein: CASSLGTGSSYEQYF. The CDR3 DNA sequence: TGTGCCAGCAGTTTAGGGACAGGGAGTTCCTACGAGCAGTACTTC.